The source of this T cell receptor beta chain is a study of T cells expressing NK-cell markers. Looking at the study overall: All TCR beta repertoires analysed originated from sorted CD3+CD56+NKG2C+, CD3+CD56+NKG2C- and CD3+CD56-NKG2C+ T cells. Most of the eight sequenced donors tested HCMV-seropositive; one tested seronegative.

Germline lookup yields CDR1 DFQATT and CDR2 SNEGSKA (reference sequence). The CDR3 covers 11 residues. 5'RACE template switching with UMIs produced the TCR beta cDNA. TCRdb reanalyzed the 5' RACE reads, giving one entry per CDR3 protein sequence and no DNA. With under 200,000 distinct CDR3 sequences in the sample, the ten largest clones hold 18%. Sequenced input: blood T cells: a sorted CD56 or NKG2C T cell subset, CD4+ or CD8+ T cells, or bulk PBMC T cells (not recorded which). This chain uses TRBV20-1 with TRBJ2-2; TCRdb names TRBD2, which stays unverified in the absence of DNA. The receptor was isolated from a woman aged 18 to 75 in good health. The CDR3 here is CSVAGIGELFF.